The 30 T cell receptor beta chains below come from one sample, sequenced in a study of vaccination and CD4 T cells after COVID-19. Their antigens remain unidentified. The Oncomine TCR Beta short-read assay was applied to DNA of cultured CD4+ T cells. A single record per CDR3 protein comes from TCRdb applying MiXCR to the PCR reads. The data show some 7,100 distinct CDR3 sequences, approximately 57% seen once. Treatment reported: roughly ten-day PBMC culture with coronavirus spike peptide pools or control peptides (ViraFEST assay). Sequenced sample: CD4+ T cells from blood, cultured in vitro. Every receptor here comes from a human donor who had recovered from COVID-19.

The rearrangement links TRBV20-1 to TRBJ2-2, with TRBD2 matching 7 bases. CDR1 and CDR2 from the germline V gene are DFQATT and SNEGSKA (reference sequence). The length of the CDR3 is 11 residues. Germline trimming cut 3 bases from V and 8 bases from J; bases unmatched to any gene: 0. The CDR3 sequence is CSASGRGELFF. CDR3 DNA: TGCAGTGCTAGCGGGAGGGGGGAGCTGTTTTTT.

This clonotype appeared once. The CDR3 spells CASSYEKGPTGELFF. Here the CDR3 DNA reads TGTGCCAGCAGTTACGAAAAGGGCCCCACCGGGGAGCTGTTTTTT. The chain recombines TRBV6-5 with TRBJ2-2, with D unclear. The V gene lost 2 bases and the J gene lost 4 bases, with 11 bases spanning the gap. Germline V gene sequence: CDR1 MNHEY, CDR2 SVGAGI. The CDR3 sequence is 15 residues long.

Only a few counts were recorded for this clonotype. CDR3 DNA sequence: TGTGCCACCAGCAGAGATCCGGGACGTAGCCCCAATGAGCAGTTCTTC. Translated, it gives CATSRDPGRSPNEQFF. The gene calls are TRBV15 and TRBJ2-1, with D perhaps being TRBD1 or TRBD2 (5 bases each). Germline V gene sequence: CDR1 LNHNV, CDR2 YYDKDF (reference sequence). The CDR3 is 16 amino acids. V was trimmed by 0 bases and J by 6 bases, leaving 15 bases between them.

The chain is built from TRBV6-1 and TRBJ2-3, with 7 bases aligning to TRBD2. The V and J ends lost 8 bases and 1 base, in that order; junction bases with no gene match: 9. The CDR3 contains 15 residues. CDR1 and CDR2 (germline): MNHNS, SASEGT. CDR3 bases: TGTGCCAGCTGCGGCGGGAGAGTTGGCACAGATACGCAGTATTTT. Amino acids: CASCGGRVGTDTQYF.

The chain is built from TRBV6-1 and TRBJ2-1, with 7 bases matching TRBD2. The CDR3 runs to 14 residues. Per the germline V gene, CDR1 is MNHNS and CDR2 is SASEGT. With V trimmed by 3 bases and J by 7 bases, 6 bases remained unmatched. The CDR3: CASSDLAEANEQFF. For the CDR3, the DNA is TGTGCCAGCAGTGACCTAGCGGAGGCGAATGAGCAGTTCTTC.

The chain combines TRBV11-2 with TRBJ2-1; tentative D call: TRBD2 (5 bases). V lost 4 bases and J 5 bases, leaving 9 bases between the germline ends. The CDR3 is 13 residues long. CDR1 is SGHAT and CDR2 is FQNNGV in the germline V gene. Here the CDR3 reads CASSSGLNNEQFF. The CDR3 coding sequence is TGTGCCAGCAGCTCCGGACTCAACAATGAGCAGTTCTTC.

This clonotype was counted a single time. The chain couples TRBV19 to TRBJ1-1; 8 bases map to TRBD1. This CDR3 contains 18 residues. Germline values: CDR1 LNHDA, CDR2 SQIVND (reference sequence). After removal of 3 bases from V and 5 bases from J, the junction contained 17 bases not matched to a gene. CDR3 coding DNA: TGTGCCAGTAGTATGGCTGCAGGGGGCTTAATGAGAGGTACTGAAGCTTTCTTT. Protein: CASSMAAGGLMRGTEAFF.

The CDR3 protein is CASKRGPTYGYTF. CDR3 nucleotides: TGTGCCAGCAAGAGGGGCCCTACCTATGGCTACACCTTC. The chain couples TRBV6-1 to TRBJ1-2, with a tentative D call TRBD1 (5 bases). Trimming shortened V by 7 bases and J by 4 bases, and 13 bases separated the two germline ends. The CDR3 totals 13 residues. The germline gives CDR1 MNHNS, CDR2 SASEGT.

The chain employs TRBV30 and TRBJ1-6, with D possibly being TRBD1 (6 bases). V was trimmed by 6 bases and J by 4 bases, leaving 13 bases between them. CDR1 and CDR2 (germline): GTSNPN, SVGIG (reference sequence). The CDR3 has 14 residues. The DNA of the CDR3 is TGTGCCTGTACTAGGACAGCATATAATTCACCCCTCCACTTT. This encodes CACTRTAYNSPLHF.

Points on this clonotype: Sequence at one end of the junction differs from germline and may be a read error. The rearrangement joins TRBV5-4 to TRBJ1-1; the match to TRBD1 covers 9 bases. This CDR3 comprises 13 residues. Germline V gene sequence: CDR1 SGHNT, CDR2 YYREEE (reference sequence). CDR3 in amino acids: CASRLDRGTEAFF. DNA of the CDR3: TGTGCCAGCAGGTTGGACAGGGGCACTGAAGCTTTCTTT.

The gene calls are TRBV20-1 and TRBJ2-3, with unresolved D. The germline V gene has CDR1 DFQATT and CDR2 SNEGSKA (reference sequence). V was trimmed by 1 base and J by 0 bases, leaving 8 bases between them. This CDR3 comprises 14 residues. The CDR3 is CSARGTFSTDTQYF. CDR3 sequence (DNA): TGCAGTGCTAGAGGCACCTTTAGCACAGATACGCAGTATTTT.

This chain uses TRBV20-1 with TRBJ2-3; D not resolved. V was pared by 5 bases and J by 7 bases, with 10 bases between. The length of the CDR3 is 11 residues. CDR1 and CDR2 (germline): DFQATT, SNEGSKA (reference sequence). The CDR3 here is CSARLVNTQYF. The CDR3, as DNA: TGCAGTGCTCGGCTGGTTAATACGCAGTATTTT.

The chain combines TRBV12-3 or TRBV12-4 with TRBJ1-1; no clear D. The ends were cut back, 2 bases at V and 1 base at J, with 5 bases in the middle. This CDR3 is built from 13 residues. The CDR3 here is CASSLLQNTEAFF. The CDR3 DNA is TGTGCCAGCAGTTTATTGCAGAACACTGAAGCTTTCTTT.

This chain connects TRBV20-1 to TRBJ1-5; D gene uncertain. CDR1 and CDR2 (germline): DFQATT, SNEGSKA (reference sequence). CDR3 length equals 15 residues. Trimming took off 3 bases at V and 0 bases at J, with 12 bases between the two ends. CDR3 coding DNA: TGCAGTGCTAGTACGTCAGCGTATAGCAATCAGCCCCAGCATTTT. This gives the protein CSASTSAYSNQPQHF.

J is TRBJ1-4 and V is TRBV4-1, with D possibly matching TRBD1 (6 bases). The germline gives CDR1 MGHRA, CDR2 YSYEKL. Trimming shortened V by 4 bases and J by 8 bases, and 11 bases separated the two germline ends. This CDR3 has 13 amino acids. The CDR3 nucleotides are TGCGCCAGCAGCCTTACAGGGATGGAAAAACTGTTTTTT. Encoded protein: CASSLTGMEKLFF.

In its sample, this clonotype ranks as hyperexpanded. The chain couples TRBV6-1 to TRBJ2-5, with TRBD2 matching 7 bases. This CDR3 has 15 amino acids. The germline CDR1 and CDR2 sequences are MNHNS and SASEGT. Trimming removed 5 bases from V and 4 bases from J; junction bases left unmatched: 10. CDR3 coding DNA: TGTGCCAGCAGTCCCCGAGGTGGCGGGGGAGAGACCCAGTACTTC. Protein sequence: CASSPRGGGGETQYF.

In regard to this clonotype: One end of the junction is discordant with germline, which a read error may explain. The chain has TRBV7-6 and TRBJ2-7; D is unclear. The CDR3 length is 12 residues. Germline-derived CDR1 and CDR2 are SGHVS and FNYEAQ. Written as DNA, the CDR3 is TGTACCAGCAGCGCCGATCCCTACGAGCAGTACTTC. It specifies CTSSADPYEQYF. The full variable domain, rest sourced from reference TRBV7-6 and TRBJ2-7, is GAGVSQSPRYKVTKRGQDVALRCDPISGHVSLYWYRQALGQGPEFLTYFNYEAQQDKSGLPNDRFSAERPEGSISTLTIQRTEQRDSAMYRCTSSADPYEQYFGPGTRLTVT.

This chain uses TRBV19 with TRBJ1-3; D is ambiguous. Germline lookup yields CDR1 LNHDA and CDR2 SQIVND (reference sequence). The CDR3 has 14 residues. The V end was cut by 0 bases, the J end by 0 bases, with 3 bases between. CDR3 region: CASSIDSSGNTIYF. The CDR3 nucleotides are TGTGCCAGTAGTATAGACTCCTCTGGAAACACCATATATTTT.

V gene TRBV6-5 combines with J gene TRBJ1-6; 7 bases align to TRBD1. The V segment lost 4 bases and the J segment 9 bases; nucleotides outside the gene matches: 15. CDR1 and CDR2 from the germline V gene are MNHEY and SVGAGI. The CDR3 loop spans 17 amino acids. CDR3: CASSFGLSDRDSSPLHF. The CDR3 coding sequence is TGTGCCAGCAGTTTCGGCTTGTCTGACAGGGATAGTTCACCCCTCCACTTT.

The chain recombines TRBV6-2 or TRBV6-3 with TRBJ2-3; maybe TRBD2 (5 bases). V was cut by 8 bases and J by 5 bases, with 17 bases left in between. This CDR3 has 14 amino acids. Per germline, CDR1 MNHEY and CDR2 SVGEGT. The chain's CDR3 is CASGGPGVGDTQYF. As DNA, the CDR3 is TGTGCCAGCGGAGGACCTGGAGTAGGAGATACGCAGTATTTT.

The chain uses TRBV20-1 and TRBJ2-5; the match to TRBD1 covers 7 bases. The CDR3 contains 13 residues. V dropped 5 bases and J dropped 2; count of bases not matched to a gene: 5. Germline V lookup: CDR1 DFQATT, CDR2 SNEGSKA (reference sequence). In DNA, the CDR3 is TGCAGTGCTGCCGGGACAGCACAAGAGACCCAGTACTTC. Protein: CSAAGTAQETQYF.

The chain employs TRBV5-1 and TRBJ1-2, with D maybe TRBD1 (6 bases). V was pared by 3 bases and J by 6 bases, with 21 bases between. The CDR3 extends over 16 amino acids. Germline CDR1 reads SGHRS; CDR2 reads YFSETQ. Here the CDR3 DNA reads TGCGCCAGCAGCTCGACTGGAGGGGGGAGTCTCGATGGCTACACCTTC. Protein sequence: CASSSTGGGSLDGYTF.

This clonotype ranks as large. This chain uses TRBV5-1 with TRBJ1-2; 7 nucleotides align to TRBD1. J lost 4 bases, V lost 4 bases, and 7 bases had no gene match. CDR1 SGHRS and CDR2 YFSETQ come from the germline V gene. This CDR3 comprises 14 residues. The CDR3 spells CASSLQGNLYGYTF. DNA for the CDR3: TGCGCCAGCAGCCTACAGGGGAACCTCTATGGCTACACCTTC.

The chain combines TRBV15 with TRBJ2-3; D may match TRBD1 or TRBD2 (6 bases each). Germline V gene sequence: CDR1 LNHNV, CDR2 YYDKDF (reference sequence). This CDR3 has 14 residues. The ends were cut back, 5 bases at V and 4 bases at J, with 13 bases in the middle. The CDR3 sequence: CATSWGAGADTQYF. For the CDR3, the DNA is TGTGCCACCAGCTGGGGGGCCGGCGCAGATACGCAGTATTTT.

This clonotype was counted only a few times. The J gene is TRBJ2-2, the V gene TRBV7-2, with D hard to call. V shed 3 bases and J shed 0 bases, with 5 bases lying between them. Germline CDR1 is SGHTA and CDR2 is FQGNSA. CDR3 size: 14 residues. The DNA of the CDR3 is TGTGCCAGCAGCTTCTACGCGAACACCGGGGAGCTGTTTTTT. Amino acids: CASSFYANTGELFF.

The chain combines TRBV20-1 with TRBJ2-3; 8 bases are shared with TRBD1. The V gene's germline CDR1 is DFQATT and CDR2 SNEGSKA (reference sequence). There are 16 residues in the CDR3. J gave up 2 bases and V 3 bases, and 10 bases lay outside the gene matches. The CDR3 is CSASGGPGGYTDTQYF. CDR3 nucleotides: TGCAGTGCTAGCGGAGGGCCAGGGGGCTACACAGATACGCAGTATTTT.

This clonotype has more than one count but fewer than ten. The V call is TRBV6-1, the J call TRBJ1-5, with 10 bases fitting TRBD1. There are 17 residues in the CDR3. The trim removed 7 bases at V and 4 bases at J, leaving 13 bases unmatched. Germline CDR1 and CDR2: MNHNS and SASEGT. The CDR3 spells CASTSRDRGLSNQPQHF. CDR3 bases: TGTGCCAGCACCAGCCGGGACAGGGGACTTAGTAATCAGCCCCAGCATTTT.

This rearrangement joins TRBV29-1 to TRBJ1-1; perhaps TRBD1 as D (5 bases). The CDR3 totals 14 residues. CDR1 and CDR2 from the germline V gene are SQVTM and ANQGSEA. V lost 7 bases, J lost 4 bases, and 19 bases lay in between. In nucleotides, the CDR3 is TGCAGCGCTAGTCAGACAGACCGGGGCACTGAAGCTTTCTTT. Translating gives CSASQTDRGTEAFF. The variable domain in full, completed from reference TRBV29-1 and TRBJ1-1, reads SAVISQKPSRDICQRGTSLTIQCQVDSQVTMMFWYRQQPGQSLTLIATANQGSEATYESGFVIDKFPISRPNLTFSTLTVSNMSPEDSSIYLCSASQTDRGTEAFFGQGTRLTVV.

CDR3 nucleotides: TGTGCCAGCAGCCTCCGGAGCATGAGACTAGCCCCCAATGAGCAGTTCTTC. Translating it yields CASSLRSMRLAPNEQFF. The chain combines TRBV21-1 with TRBJ2-1; whether TRBD2, the table's D call, matches the DNA was not checked. TRBV21-1 is classified as a pseudogene. This CDR3 spans 17 amino acids.

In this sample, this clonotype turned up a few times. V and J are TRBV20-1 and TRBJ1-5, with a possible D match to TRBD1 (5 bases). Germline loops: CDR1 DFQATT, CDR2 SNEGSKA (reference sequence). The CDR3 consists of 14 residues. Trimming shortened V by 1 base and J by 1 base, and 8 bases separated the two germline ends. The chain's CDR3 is CSARGGKSNQPQHF. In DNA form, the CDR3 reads TGCAGTGCTAGAGGGGGGAAGAGCAATCAGCCCCAGCATTTT.